These T cell receptor beta chains were read from a single sample in a study of Ad26.COV2.S vaccination and SARS-CoV-2 variants. Sequencing used immunoSEQ multiplex PCR; TCRdb keeps in-frame clones, though not all of them. This table has around 450,000 clones, 80% to 95% appearing once. This sample comprised peripheral blood, obtained in a trial of Ad26.COV2.S vaccine versus placebo. The receptors derive from a person between 18 and 65 years old who received the Ad26.COV2.S COVID-19 vaccine or a placebo. The CDR3 runs from the conserved cysteine through the conserved F or W.

v_call cdr3_aa
TRBV7-2 CASSSLAGLAGDEQYF
TRBV6-6 CASSYQTGTGGYTF
TRBV5-5 CASSGGQGAGNTIYF
TRBV30 CAWSFAGNTEAFF
TRBV5-4 CASSLRGLRGTEAFF
TRBV6-2/TRBV6-3 CASSYGFLTGLYGYTF
TRBV20-1 CSASSTGTIYEQYF
TRBV4-3 CASSQTPAGAYNEQFF
TRBV18 CASSSTSSYEQYF
TRBV11-3 CASSSRLGGELFF
TRBV18 CASSKDRTYEQYF
TRBV4-3 CASSDSDGTNEQFF
TRBV28 CASSAQTPYEQYF
TRBV5-1 CASSWPPQGLAIREQFF
TRBV30 CAWSISTGFSTEAFF
TRBV5-6 CASSLGTGASTDTQYF
TRBV10-3 CAAGGANTEAFF
TRBV7-3 CASSLERNTEAFF
TRBV27 CASSLARGVYGYTF
TRBV7-6 CASSWAPGGTDTQYF
TRBV27 CASSWVGENTEAFF
TRBV6-5 CASRGTTNEKLFF
TRBV24-1 CATSDLGGWGYNEQFF
TRBV7-2 CASSLAGLAQDTQYF
TRBV29-1 CSVIQGDYGYTF
TRBV6-2/TRBV6-3 CASSYPGQGYNSYEQYF
TRBV7-9 CASSLSGNTEAFF
TRBV25-1 CASSEWGRGTSYEQYF
TRBV2 CASSVRQGNTEAFF
TRBV30 CAWSVLLGDEQYF
TRBV7-8 CASSLVKGTNEKLFF
TRBV24-1 CATSDGEQGQETQYF
TRBV11-2 CASSFGENTEAFF
TRBV13 CASSPQGALIGELFF
TRBV28 CASKDRATNEKLFF
TRBV6-2/TRBV6-3 CASSYSRQNSYEQYF
TRBV18 CASSIPGTGGETAYNEQFF
TRBV10-3 CAISESDRGDSPLHF
TRBV30 CAWSGFDTNTEAFF
TRBV6-2/TRBV6-3 CASSYGRQGIGNTIYF
TRBV5-6 CASSLGGYEQYF
TRBV3-1/TRBV3-2 CASRQTVNTGELFF
TRBV6-6 CASSFTGTDPFF
TRBV27 CASSSYIFTGELFF
TRBV10-3 CAISDRDIHEAFF
TRBV5-6 CASSPTLGGGYGYTF
TRBV19 CASSIISQPQHF